This is a list of T cell receptor beta chains from one sample in a study of T cell changes during pregnancy in multiple sclerosis. Assay: immunoSEQ multiplex PCR; the TCRdb copy retains only in-frame clones and omits some. The repertoire holds 85,000 to 130,000 clones, with around 93% as singletons. The specimen was peripheral blood, collected before pregnancy. These receptors all stem from a female donor with multiple sclerosis, enrolled in a pregnancy study. Both conserved end residues are part of each CDR3. The D gene is left open where the match is weak. Rows give clone size only sometimes, using once, few, many, or a class for an expanded clone.

length,D,size,J,V,DNA,CDR3
17,TRBD2,.,TRBJ2-3,TRBV5-1,TGCGCCAGCAGCTTGCGGACTAGCGGGACGGGCACAGATACGCAGTATTTT,CASSLRTSGTGTDTQYF
11,.,.,TRBJ2-7,TRBV28,TGTGCCAGCAGTTTATCTCCCGAGCAGTACTTC,CASSLSPEQYF
18,TRBD2,.,TRBJ2-7,TRBV7-2,TGTGCCAGCAGCCTTGGACTAGCGGGAGGTGGCCAAGGTTACAAGCAGTACTTC,CASSLGLAGGGQGYKQYF
18,TRBD2,.,TRBJ2-2,TRBV9,TGTGCCAGCAGCGACCAATGGACTAGCGGGAGCGGAACCGGGGAGCTGTTTTTT,CASSDQWTSGSGTGELFF
16,.,once,TRBJ2-5,TRBV6-1,TGTGCCAGCAGTGAAGAGGTTGGAGGGGGCGCGGAGACCCAGTACTTC,CASSEEVGGGAETQYF
15,.,.,TRBJ1-5,TRBV5-8,TGTGCCAGCAGCCCTGGAGCAGGGGTGGGTCAGCCCCAGCATTTT,CASSPGAGVGQPQHF
14,TRBD1,.,TRBJ1-4,TRBV28,TGTGCCAGCACTGGGGGACAGGGGCTTGAAAAACTGTTTTTT,CASTGGQGLEKLFF
12,TRBD1,.,TRBJ1-2,TRBV30,TGTGCCTGGAGTTCCACAGGGGAAGGCTACACCTTC,CAWSSTGEGYTF
15,.,.,TRBJ1-1,TRBV5-4,TGTGCCAGCAGCCCTGACTCTGTGCCTAACACTGAAGCTTTCTTT,CASSPDSVPNTEAFF
13,.,.,TRBJ2-1,TRBV30,TGTGCCTGGAGTGTATTAGACTACAATGAGCAGTTCTTC,CAWSVLDYNEQFF
11,.,.,TRBJ1-1,TRBV6-1,TGTGCCAGCAGTAACCGACAAGAAGCTTTCTTT,CASSNRQEAFF
18,.,.,TRBJ1-3,TRBV5-1,TGCGCCAGCAGCTTGGTACAGGGTTCTTCCCCCTCTGGAAACACCATATATTTT,CASSLVQGSSPSGNTIYF
16,.,.,TRBJ2-7,TRBV19,TGTGCCAGTAGTGTACCTAGGCGGAGGGACTCCTACGAGCAGTACTTC,CASSVPRRRDSYEQYF
11,.,once,TRBJ1-5,TRBV20-1,TGCAGTGCACAGGGCAATCAGCCCCAGCATTTT,CSAQGNQPQHF
14,TRBD1,.,TRBJ1-1,TRBV4-1,TGCGCCAGCAGCCGACAGGGGGTGAACACTGAAGCTTTCTTT,CASSRQGVNTEAFF
13,.,once,TRBJ2-1,TRBV16,TGTGCCAGCAGCCACAGGGGTTACGATGAGCAGTTCTTC,CASSHRGYDEQFF
15,.,.,TRBJ1-1,TRBV7-9,TGTGCCAGCAGCCAATTCCTGGAGGGCGCGAATGAAGCTTTCTTT,CASSQFLEGANEAFF
14,TRBD2,.,TRBJ2-3,TRBV5-1,TGCGCCAGCACCGCAAGCGGGAATTCAGATACGCAGTATTTT,CASTASGNSDTQYF
16,TRBD1,.,TRBJ1-1,TRBV7-9,TGTGCCAGCAGCTCCCACAGGGGGCTAAGATACACTGAAGCTTTCTTT,CASSSHRGLRYTEAFF
13,.,.,TRBJ2-7,TRBV5-4,TGTGCCAGCAGCTTTAGCCCAGTCTACGAGCAGTACTTC,CASSFSPVYEQYF
16,.,.,TRBJ2-2,TRBV5-5,TGTGCCAGCAGCCCGACCGGGTCTTCGAACACCGGGGAGCTGTTTTTT,CASSPTGSSNTGELFF
14,.,.,TRBJ2-5,TRBV27,TGTGCCAGCAGTTTATCGGGGCAGCAAGAGACCCAGTACTTC,CASSLSGQQETQYF
15,TRBD2,.,TRBJ2-3,TRBV4-3,TGCGCCAGCAGCACCTTAGCGGGAGGCCCAGATACGCAGTATTTT,CASSTLAGGPDTQYF
13,.,.,TRBJ2-7,TRBV7-2,TGTGCCAGCCGTGGGGCCAGCTCCTACGAGCAGTACTTC,CASRGASSYEQYF
15,TRBD2,.,TRBJ2-5,TRBV13,TGTGCCAGCAGCTTAGCGGGACTAGCCCAGGCAGCCCAGTACTTC,CASSLAGLAQAAQYF
17,TRBD2,.,TRBJ2-3,TRBV11-2,TGTGCCAGCAGCTTAGGACGGGGGACTAGCCTGACAGATACGCAGTATTTT,CASSLGRGTSLTDTQYF
14,.,.,TRBJ2-7,TRBV15,TGTGCCACCAGCCCTGGAGGGTCCAGCTACGAGCAGTACTTC,CATSPGGSSYEQYF
14,.,.,TRBJ2-5,TRBV4-3,TGCGCCAGCAGCCAAGATACCAGGGCAGAGACCCAGTACTTC,CASSQDTRAETQYF
15,.,.,TRBJ2-7,TRBV6-5,TGTGCCAGCAGCCCCTTTCCAGGGTACTCCTACGAGCAGTACTTC,CASSPFPGYSYEQYF
17,TRBD1,.,TRBJ1-5,TRBV7-8,TGTGCCAGCAGCTCTACCCCAAGGACAGGGTTTGGTCAGCCCCAGCATTTT,CASSSTPRTGFGQPQHF
16,TRBD1,few,TRBJ1-2,TRBV5-1,TGCGCCAGCAGCTTGACCTCCGGGACAGGGGGCTATGGCTACACCTTC,CASSLTSGTGGYGYTF
13,.,.,TRBJ2-1,TRBV5-1,TGCGCCAGCAGCTTGGGAGGGTACAATGAGCAGTTCTTC,CASSLGGYNEQFF
18,.,.,TRBJ2-2,TRBV7-2,TGTGCCAGCAGCTTCCGACCCCCAGGGGTTTCGAACACCGGGGAGCTGTTTTTT,CASSFRPPGVSNTGELFF
13,.,.,TRBJ2-5,TRBV18,TGTGCCAGCTCACCACCTACATCGGAGACCCAGTACTTC,CASSPPTSETQYF
17,TRBD2,.,TRBJ2-7,TRBV4-1,TGCGCCAGCAGCCATAACCTCCGGACTAGCGGGGGATTGGAGCAGTACTTC,CASSHNLRTSGGLEQYF
8,.,.,TRBJ1-1,TRBV7-9,TGTGCCAGCAGCAACGGGTTCTTT,CASSNGFF
13,.,.,TRBJ2-1,TRBV15,TGTGCCACCAGCAGGGGCAATTACAATGAGCAGTTCTTC,CATSRGNYNEQFF
14,.,.,TRBJ1-5,TRBV19,TGTGCCAGTAGTATAGTAAATAGCAATCAGCCCCAGCATTTT,CASSIVNSNQPQHF
13,.,.,TRBJ2-7,TRBV9,TGTGCCAGCAGCCCAGGGGTTGCCTACGAGCAGTACTTC,CASSPGVAYEQYF
16,TRBD1,.,TRBJ1-1,TRBV5-1,TGCGCCAGCAGCTTGGGCCACAGGGGGCTTAGGGGTGAAGCTTTCTTT,CASSLGHRGLRGEAFF
21,TRBD2,.,TRBJ2-5,TRBV28,TGTGCCAGCAGTTCGACTGCACGCACTAGCGGGGCGGTCTTGGGGCAAGAGACCCAGTACTTC,CASSSTARTSGAVLGQETQYF
16,.,.,TRBJ2-2,TRBV9,TGTGCCAGCAGCGTAGGGCCAGGATTGAACACCGGGGAGCTGTTTTTT,CASSVGPGLNTGELFF
14,TRBD1,.,TRBJ1-2,TRBV10-3,TGTGCCATCAGTACGGGACAGAGAAACTATGGCTACACCTTC,CAISTGQRNYGYTF
17,TRBD1,.,TRBJ2-1,TRBV7-9,TGTGCCAGCAGCTTAATCGGTCGGGACAGACTCTACAATGAGCAGTTCTTC,CASSLIGRDRLYNEQFF
15,TRBD2,.,TRBJ2-1,TRBV19,TGTGCCAGTAGTATGTCTAGCGGAGAGTACAATGAGCAGTTCTTC,CASSMSSGEYNEQFF
18,TRBD2,once,TRBJ2-2,TRBV5-4,TGTGCCAGCAGAGCGGGGGGACTAGCGGGATATCGCACCGGGGAGCTGTTTTTT,CASRAGGLAGYRTGELFF
16,TRBD1,.,TRBJ1-2,TRBV5-1,TGCGCCAGCAGCTTGGGGGACAGGGGGCGATCCTATGGCTACACCTTC,CASSLGDRGRSYGYTF
14,.,once,TRBJ1-2,TRBV4-1,TGCGCCAGCAGCCAAGATGCAGTTAACTATGGCTACACCTTC,CASSQDAVNYGYTF
16,.,once,TRBJ1-3,TRBV6-1,TGTGCCAGCAGTGAGGGACACCTGAGCTCTGGAAACACCATATATTTT,CASSEGHLSSGNTIYF
14,TRBD1,.,TRBJ2-7,TRBV7-9,TGTGCCAGCAGCCTAGAGGGACAGGCCAACGAGCAGTACTTC,CASSLEGQANEQYF
17,.,.,TRBJ2-7,TRBV28,TGTGCCAGCAGTTTACCCCAGGCCGGGGGTGGGAAGTACGAGCAGTACTTC,CASSLPQAGGGKYEQYF
13,.,.,TRBJ1-2,TRBV19,TGTGCCAGTAGCCCTACTACTAACTATGGCTACACCTTC,CASSPTTNYGYTF
16,.,.,TRBJ2-5,TRBV18,TGTGCCAGCTCAGCTTATCCGGGACATCGGGAAGGGGCCCAGTACTTC,CASSAYPGHREGAQYF
15,TRBD1,.,TRBJ2-3,TRBV6-4,TGTGCCAGCAGTCGACAGGGGGCCAACACAGATACGCAGTATTTT,CASSRQGANTDTQYF
17,.,.,TRBJ2-3,TRBV7-6,TGTGCCAGCAGCTTAGGGCTGCGGGGAGTAAGCACAGATACGCAGTATTTT,CASSLGLRGVSTDTQYF
14,.,.,TRBJ1-1,TRBV18,TGTGCCAGCTCTCCCAACAGGGTTTCCACTGAAGCTTTCTTT,CASSPNRVSTEAFF